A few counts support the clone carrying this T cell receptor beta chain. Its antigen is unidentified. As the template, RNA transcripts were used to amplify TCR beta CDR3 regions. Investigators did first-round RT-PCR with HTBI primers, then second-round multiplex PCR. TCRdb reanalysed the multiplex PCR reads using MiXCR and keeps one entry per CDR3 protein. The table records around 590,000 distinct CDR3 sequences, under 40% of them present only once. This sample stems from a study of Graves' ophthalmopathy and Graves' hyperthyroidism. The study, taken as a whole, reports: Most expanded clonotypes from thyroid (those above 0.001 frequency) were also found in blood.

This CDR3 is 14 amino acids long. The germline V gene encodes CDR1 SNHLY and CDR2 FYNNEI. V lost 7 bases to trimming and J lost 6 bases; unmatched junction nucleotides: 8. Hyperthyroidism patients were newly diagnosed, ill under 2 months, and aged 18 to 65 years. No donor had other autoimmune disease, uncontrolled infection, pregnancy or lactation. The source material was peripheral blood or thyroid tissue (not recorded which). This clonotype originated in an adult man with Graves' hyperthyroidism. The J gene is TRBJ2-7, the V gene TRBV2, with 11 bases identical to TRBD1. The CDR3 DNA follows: TGTGCCAGCACTCCGGGACAGGGGGTTTCCGAGCAGTACTTC. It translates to CASTPGQGVSEQYF.